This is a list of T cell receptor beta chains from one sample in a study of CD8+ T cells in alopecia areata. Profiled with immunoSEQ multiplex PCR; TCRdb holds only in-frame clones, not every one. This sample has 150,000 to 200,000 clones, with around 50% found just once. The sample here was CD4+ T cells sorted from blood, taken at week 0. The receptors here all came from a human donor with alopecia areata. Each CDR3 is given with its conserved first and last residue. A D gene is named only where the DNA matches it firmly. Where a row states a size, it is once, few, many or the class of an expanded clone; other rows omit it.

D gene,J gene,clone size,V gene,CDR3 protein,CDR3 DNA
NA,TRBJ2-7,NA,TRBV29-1,CSVEEGSADEQYF,TGCAGCGTTGAAGAGGGGAGTGCGGACGAGCAGTACTTC
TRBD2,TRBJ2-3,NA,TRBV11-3,CASSQGTSGEITDTQYF,TGTGCCAGCAGCCAAGGGACTAGCGGGGAGATTACAGATACGCAGTATTTT
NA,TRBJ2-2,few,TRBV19,CASKRIGGQTGELFF,TGTGCCAGTAAAAGGATCGGGGGGCAGACCGGGGAGCTGTTTTTT
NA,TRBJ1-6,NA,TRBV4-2,CASSRGLNNSPLHF,TGTGCCAGCAGCCGCGGGCTCAATAATTCACCCCTCCACTTT
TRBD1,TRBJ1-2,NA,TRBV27,CASRPTGWGGYTF,TGTGCCAGCAGACCGACAGGGTGGGGTGGCTACACCTTC
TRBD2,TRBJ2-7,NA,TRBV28,CASSLVRGGGEQYF,TGTGCCAGCAGTTTAGTGCGGGGGGGCGGCGAGCAGTACTTC
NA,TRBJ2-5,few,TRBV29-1,CSVEGLYQETQYF,TGCAGCGTTGAGGGACTTTACCAAGAGACCCAGTACTTC
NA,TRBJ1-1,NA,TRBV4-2,CASSQDLGRTEAFF,TGTGCCAGCAGCCAAGATCTCGGGCGGACTGAAGCTTTCTTT
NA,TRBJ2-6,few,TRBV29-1,CSVGQESGANVLTF,TGCAGCGTTGGACAGGAGTCTGGGGCCAACGTCCTGACTTTC
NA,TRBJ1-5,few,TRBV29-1,CSVIPDDSNQPQHF,TGCAGCGTTATCCCCGACGATAGCAATCAGCCCCAGCATTTT
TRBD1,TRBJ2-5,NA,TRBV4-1,CASSQTGTGGETQYF,TGCGCCAGCAGCCAGACCGGGACAGGGGGAGAGACCCAGTACTTC
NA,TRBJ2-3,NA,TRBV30,CAWSGSLYTDTQYF,TGTGCCTGGAGTGGTTCTTTATACACAGATACGCAGTATTTT
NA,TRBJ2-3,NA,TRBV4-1,CASSHVRDTQYF,TGCGCCAGCAGCCATGTAAGGGATACGCAGTATTTT
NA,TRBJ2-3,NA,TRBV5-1,CASSDTDTQYF,TGCGCCAGCAGTGACACAGATACGCAGTATTTT
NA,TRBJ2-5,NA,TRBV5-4,CASSLGAQPLGETQYF,TGTGCCAGCAGCTTGGGGGCACAACCCCTAGGGGAGACCCAGTACTTC
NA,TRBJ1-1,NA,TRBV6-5,CASSEGRAEAFF,TGTGCCAGCTCCGAGGGCAGGGCTGAAGCTTTCTTT
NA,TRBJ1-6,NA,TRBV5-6,CASSHPTGSPLHF,TGTGCCAGCAGCCATCCGACAGGCTCCCCCCTCCACTTT
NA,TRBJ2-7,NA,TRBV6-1,CASSTSLHEQYF,TGTGCCAGCAGTACCTCTCTTCACGAGCAGTACTTC
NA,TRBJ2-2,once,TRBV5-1,CASSPAGGGSTGELFF,TGCGCCAGCAGCCCCGCTGGGGGCGGGAGCACCGGGGAGCTGTTTTTT
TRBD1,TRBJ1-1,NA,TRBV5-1,CASSSRTGGVTEAFF,TGCGCCAGCAGCTCGCGGACAGGAGGGGTCACTGAAGCTTTCTTT
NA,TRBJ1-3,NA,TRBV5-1,CASSLDGGHGNTIYF,TGCGCCAGCAGCCTGGACGGGGGGCACGGAAACACCATATATTTT
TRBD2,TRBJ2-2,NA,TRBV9,CASRGDTGELFF,TGTGCCAGCCGGGGGGACACCGGGGAGCTGTTTTTT
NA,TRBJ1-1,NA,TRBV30,CAWSDQVNTEAFF,TGTGCCTGGAGCGATCAGGTGAACACTGAAGCTTTCTTT
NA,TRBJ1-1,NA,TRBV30,CAWRPGRGTEAFF,TGTGCCTGGAGGCCGGGTCGTGGCACTGAAGCTTTCTTT
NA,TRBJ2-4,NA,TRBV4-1,CASSQPGGLTKNIQYF,TGCGCCAGCAGCCAGCCGGGGGGCCTGACCAAAAACATTCAGTACTTC
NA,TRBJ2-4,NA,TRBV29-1,CSVAHKGLQYF,TGCAGCGTTGCCCATAAAGGCCTTCAGTACTTC
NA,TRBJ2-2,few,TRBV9,CASSVSLLAGELFF,TGTGCCAGCAGCGTCTCCCTATTGGCCGGGGAGCTGTTTTTT
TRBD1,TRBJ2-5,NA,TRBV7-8,CASSLTYRGGETQYF,TGTGCCAGCAGCTTAACTTACAGGGGTGGGGAGACCCAGTACTTC
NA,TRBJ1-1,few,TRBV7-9,CASRFQGDTEAFF,TGTGCCAGCCGCTTTCAGGGTGACACTGAAGCTTTCTTT
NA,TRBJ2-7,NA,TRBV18,CASSPPGLSETYEQYF,TGTGCCAGCTCACCACCCGGACTGAGCGAAACCTACGAGCAGTACTTC
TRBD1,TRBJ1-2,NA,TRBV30,CAWSGQGDYGYTF,TGTGCCTGGAGCGGACAGGGCGACTATGGCTACACCTTC
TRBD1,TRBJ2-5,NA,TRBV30,CAWTQQGAGETQYF,TGTGCCTGGACCCAACAGGGGGCAGGAGAGACCCAGTACTTC
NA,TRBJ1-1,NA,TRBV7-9,CASSVQEGTEAFF,TGTGCCAGCAGCGTACAGGAGGGCACTGAAGCTTTCTTT
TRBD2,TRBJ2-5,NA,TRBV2,CASSPVGGSSETQYF,TGTGCCAGCAGTCCGGTCGGGGGGTCCTCAGAGACCCAGTACTTC
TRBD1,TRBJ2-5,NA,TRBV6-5,CASSPGQGRPQTQYF,TGTGCCAGCAGCCCCGGACAGGGGAGGCCCCAGACCCAGTACTTC
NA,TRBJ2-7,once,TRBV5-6,CASSPLDSTYEQYF,TGTGCCAGCAGCCCACTTGACAGTACCTACGAGCAGTACTTC
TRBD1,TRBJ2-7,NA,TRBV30,CAWSVRSPTGPVAILDEQYF,TGTGCCTGGAGTGTCCGATCACCGACAGGGCCGGTGGCTATACTAGACGAGCAGTACTTC
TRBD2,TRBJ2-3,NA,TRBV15,CATSRGELAGADTQYF,TGTGCCACCAGCAGAGGGGAACTAGCGGGGGCAGATACGCAGTATTTT
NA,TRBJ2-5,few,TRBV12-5,CASGSPTQETQYF,TGTGCTAGTGGTTCACCAACCCAAGAGACCCAGTACTTC
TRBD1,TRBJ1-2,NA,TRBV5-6,CASSRDRNYGYTF,TGTGCCAGCAGCCGGGACAGGAACTATGGCTACACCTTC
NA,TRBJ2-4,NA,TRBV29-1,CSVGQLAKNIQYF,TGCAGCGTTGGACAATTAGCCAAAAACATTCAGTACTTC
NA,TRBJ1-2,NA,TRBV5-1,CASSWVGTGPVDTGYTF,TGCGCCAGCAGCTGGGTGGGTACAGGGCCGGTCGATACCGGCTACACCTTC
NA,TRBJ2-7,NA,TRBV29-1,CSVAGSYEQYF,TGCAGCGTTGCCGGCTCCTACGAGCAGTACTTC
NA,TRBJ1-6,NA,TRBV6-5,CASREARYNSPLHF,TGTGCCAGCAGGGAGGCCCGCTATAATTCACCCCTCCACTTT
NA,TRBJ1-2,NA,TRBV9,CASSDSGLGGYIF,TGTGCCAGCAGCGACTCGGGACTCGGGGGCTACATCTTC